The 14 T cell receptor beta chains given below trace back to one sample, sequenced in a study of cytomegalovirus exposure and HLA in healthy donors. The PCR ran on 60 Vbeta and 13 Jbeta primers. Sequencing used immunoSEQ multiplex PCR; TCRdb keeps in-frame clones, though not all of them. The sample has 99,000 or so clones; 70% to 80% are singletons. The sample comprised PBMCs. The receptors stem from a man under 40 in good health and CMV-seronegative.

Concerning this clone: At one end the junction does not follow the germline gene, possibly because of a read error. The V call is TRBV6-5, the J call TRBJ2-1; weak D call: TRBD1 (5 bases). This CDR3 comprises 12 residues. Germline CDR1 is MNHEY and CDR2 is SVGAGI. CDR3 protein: CASSQDLGRQVF. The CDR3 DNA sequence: TGTGCCAGCAGCCAGGACCTGGGGCGCCAGGTCTTC.

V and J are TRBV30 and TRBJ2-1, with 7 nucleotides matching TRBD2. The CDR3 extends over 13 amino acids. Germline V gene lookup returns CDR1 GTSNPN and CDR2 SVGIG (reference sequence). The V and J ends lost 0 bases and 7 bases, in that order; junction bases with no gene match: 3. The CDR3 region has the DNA TGTGCCTGGAGTGTGGGGGGGGTAAATGAGCAGTTCTTC. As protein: CAWSVGGVNEQFF.

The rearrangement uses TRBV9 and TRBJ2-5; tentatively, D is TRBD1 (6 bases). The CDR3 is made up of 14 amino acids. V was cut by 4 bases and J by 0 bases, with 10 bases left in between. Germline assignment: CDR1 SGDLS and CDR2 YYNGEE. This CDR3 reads CASSLGHNQETQYF. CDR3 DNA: TGTGCCAGCAGCCTGGGACACAACCAAGAGACCCAGTACTTC.

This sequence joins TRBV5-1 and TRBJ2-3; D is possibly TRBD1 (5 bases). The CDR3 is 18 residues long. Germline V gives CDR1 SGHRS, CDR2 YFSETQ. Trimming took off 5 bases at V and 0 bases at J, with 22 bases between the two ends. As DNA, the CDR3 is TGCGCCAGCAGGGTGCAGGTGGCCAGGGTTATTAGCACAGATACGCAGTATTTT. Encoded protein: CASRVQVARVISTDTQYF.

CDR3 sequence: CASRAGSTGELFF. The CDR3 bases are TGTGCCAGCAGAGCGGGGAGCACCGGGGAGCTGTTTTTT. The J gene is TRBJ2-2, the V gene TRBV6-5; 7 bases are shared with TRBD2. This CDR3 contains 13 residues. Unmatched junction bases numbered 2, after V lost 6 bases and J lost 4 bases. CDR1 is MNHEY and CDR2 is SVGAGI in the germline V gene.

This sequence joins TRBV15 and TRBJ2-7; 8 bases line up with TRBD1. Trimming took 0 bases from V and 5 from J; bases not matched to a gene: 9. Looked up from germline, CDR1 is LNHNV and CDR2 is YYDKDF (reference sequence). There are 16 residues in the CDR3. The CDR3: CATSRDRDDRGHEQYF. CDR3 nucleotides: TGTGCCACCAGCAGAGATCGGGATGACAGGGGCCACGAGCAGTACTTC.

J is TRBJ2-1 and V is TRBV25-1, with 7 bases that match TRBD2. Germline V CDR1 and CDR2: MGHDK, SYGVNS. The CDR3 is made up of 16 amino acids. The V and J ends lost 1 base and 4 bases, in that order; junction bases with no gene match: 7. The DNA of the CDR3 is TGTGCCAGCAGTGAATTAGGGCTAGCGGCGTACAATGAGCAGTTCTTC. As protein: CASSELGLAAYNEQFF.

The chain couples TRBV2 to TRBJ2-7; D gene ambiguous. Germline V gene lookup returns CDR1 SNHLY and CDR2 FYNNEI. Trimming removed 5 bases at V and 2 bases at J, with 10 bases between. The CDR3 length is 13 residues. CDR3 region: CASSLGPAYEQYF. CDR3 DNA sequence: TGTGCCAGCAGTCTTGGGCCGGCCTACGAGCAGTACTTC.

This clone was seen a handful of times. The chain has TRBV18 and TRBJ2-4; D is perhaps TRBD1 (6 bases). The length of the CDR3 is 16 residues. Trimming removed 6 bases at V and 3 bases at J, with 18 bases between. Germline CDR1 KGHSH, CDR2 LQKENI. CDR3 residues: CASSYIQGPYKNIQYF. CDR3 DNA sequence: TGTGCCAGCTCTTACATACAGGGACCCTACAAAAACATTCAGTACTTC.

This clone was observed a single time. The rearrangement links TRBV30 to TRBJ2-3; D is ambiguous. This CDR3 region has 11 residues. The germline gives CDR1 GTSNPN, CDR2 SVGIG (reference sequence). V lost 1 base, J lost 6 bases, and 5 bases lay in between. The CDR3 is CAWSAGDTQYF. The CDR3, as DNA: TGTGCCTGGAGTGCCGGGGATACGCAGTATTTT.

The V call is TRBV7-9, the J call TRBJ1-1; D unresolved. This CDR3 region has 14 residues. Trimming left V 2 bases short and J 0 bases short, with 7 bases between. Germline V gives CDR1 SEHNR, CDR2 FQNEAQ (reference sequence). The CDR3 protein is CASSLIRVNTEAFF. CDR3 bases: TGTGCCAGCAGCTTAATCCGAGTGAACACTGAAGCTTTCTTT. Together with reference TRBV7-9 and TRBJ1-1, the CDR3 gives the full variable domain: DTGVSQNPRHKITKRGQNVTFRCDPISEHNRLYWYRQTLGQGPEFLTYFQNEAQLEKSRLLSDRFSAERPKGSFSTLEIQRTEQGDSAMYLCASSLIRVNTEAFFGQGTRLTVV.

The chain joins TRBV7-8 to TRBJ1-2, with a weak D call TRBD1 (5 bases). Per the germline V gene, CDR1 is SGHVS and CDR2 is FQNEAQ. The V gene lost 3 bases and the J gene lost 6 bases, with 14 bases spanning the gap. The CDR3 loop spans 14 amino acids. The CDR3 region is CASSFPKGLDGYTF. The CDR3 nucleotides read TGTGCCAGCAGCTTCCCCAAGGGACTTGATGGCTACACCTTC.

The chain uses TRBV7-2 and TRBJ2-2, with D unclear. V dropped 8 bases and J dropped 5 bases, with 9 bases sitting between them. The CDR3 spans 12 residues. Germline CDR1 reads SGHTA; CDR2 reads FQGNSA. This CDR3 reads CASGVATGELFF. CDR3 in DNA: TGTGCCAGCGGAGTCGCTACCGGGGAGCTGTTTTTT.

The CDR3 reads CASSSDRGGETQYF. The CDR3 bases are TGTGCCAGCAGCTCGGACAGGGGAGGGGAGACCCAGTACTTC. The chain combines TRBV7-9 with TRBJ2-5; the match to TRBD1 covers 9 bases. Germline CDR1 SEHNR, CDR2 FQNEAQ (reference sequence). The CDR3 is made up of 14 amino acids. Trimming took 4 bases from V and 5 from J; bases not matched to a gene: 5.